Following are 30 T cell receptor beta chains from one sample sequenced in a study of breast tumors, draining lymph nodes, adjacent tissues (TCRdb year 2016). Libraries came from multiplex PCR. The reads were generated on an Illumina HiSeq 2000. Starting from the raw public reads, TCRdb applied fastp trimming at Q25, assembled clones with MiXCR and retained in-frame beta chains. CDR3 protein sequences are deduplicated, and each keeps its most common genes and DNA. Recorded for this sample are around 120,000 distinct CDR3 sequences; 20% of them occurred a single time. The ten top clones hold 3% to 4% of the sample. Lymph node samples came from the axillary draining lymph nodes of breast cancer patients. The material sequenced was axillary lymph node tissue. These receptors came from a female donor with breast cancer. Some clones in this sample may be carry-over from other donors' samples.

V and J are TRBV20-1 and TRBJ2-1; TRBD2 matches 8 bases. The V segment lost 5 bases and the J segment 7 bases; nucleotides outside the gene matches: 7. Germline CDR1 is DFQATT and CDR2 is SNEGSKA (reference sequence). The length of the CDR3 is 13 residues. CDR3 in amino acids: CSAGQRGLNEQFF. DNA for the CDR3: TGCAGTGCTGGCCAGCGGGGGTTAAATGAGCAGTTCTTC.

Ten or more counts support this clonotype. The V call is TRBV7-2, the J call TRBJ2-5; TRBD1 agrees at 7 bases. The CDR3 sequence is 15 residues long. V shed 3 bases and J 3 bases; nucleotides not matched to a gene: 7. Germline V lookup: CDR1 SGHTA, CDR2 FQGNSA. CDR3 nucleotide sequence: TGTGCCAGCAGCTTGGCCGGGACAGTCAAAGAGACCCAGTACTTC. Translating gives CASSLAGTVKETQYF. The full variable domain, rest sourced from reference TRBV7-2 and TRBJ2-5, is GAGVSQSPSNKVTEKGKDVELRCDPISGHTALYWYRQSLGQGLEFLIYFQGNSAPDKSGLPSDRFSAERTGGSVSTLTIQRTQQEDSAVYLCASSLAGTVKETQYFGPGTRLLVL.

This clonotype was observed many times. The chain employs TRBV20-1 and TRBJ2-2; 10 nucleotides align to TRBD2. Trimming cost V 2 bases and J 4 bases; bases outside gene matches: 7. Germline V lookup: CDR1 DFQATT, CDR2 SNEGSKA (reference sequence). This CDR3 has 16 residues. CDR3 nucleotide sequence: TGCAGTGCTAGACGAAGCGGGGGGGCCGTCACCGGGGAGCTGTTTTTT. The encoded protein is CSARRSGGAVTGELFF.

This clonotype has a handful of counts. The gene calls are TRBV5-8 and TRBJ1-5; 11 nucleotides line up with TRBD1. The V gene's germline CDR1 is SGHTS and CDR2 YDEGEE. The V segment lost 4 bases and the J segment 7 bases; nucleotides outside the gene matches: 10. The CDR3 loop spans 16 amino acids. The CDR3 reads CASSPGWGQGEQPQHF. The CDR3 DNA reads as TGTGCCAGCAGCCCCGGTTGGGGACAGGGGGAGCAGCCCCAGCATTTT.

This clonotype was counted ten times or more. This chain joins TRBV10-1 and TRBJ2-5; a possible D gene is TRBD2 (5 bases). The V gene lost 3 bases and the J gene lost 2 bases, with 10 bases spanning the gap. CDR3 length equals 14 residues. Germline V gene sequence: CDR1 WNHNN, CDR2 SYGVQD (reference sequence). The CDR3 region has the DNA TGCGCCAGCAGTGATGGACTGAGACAAGAGACCCAGTACTTC. Protein product: CASSDGLRQETQYF.

This clonotype has just one count. The J gene is TRBJ1-1, the V gene TRBV6-5, with no clear D. The CDR3 covers 15 residues. The germline gives CDR1 MNHEY, CDR2 SVGAGI. Between the trimmed V and J ends, which lost 2 bases and 3 bases, there was a span of 13 bases. The CDR3 DNA reads as TGTGCCAGCAGTTACCTCTCCACTGGAGACACTGAAGCTTTCTTT. Protein sequence: CASSYLSTGDTEAFF.

This clonotype has ten or more counts. The chain couples TRBV24-1 to TRBJ2-1, with TRBD1 identical over 7 bases. The CDR3 sequence is 16 residues long. The germline V gene has CDR1 KGHDR and CDR2 SFDVKD. The V and J ends lost 3 bases and 1 base, in that order; junction bases with no gene match: 5. The CDR3 sequence is CATSDRQGFSYNEQFF. The CDR3 DNA reads TGTGCCACCAGTGATCGACAGGGATTTTCCTACAATGAGCAGTTCTTC.

Many counts were recorded for this clonotype. The gene calls are TRBV2 and TRBJ1-2; 8 nucleotides match TRBD1. Germline V gene lookup returns CDR1 SNHLY and CDR2 FYNNEI. This CDR3 spans 16 amino acids. V shed 10 bases and J 2 bases; nucleotides not matched to a gene: 15. The CDR3 nucleotides are TGTGCCACCAAGCCCGACAGGGGAAGTTTAAACTATGGCTACACCTTC. Translating it yields CATKPDRGSLNYGYTF.

This clonotype was detected a few times. The chain recombines TRBV19 with TRBJ2-5; a possible D gene is TRBD1 (6 bases). Germline V gene lookup returns CDR1 LNHDA and CDR2 SQIVND (reference sequence). V was pared by 5 bases and J by 0 bases, with 13 bases between. This CDR3 is built from 15 residues. CDR3 in amino acids: CASSQGPPYQETQYF. For the CDR3, the DNA is TGTGCCAGTAGTCAGGGGCCGCCGTACCAAGAGACCCAGTACTTC.

This clonotype was picked up many times. J is TRBJ1-2 and V is TRBV12-3 or TRBV12-4; 7 bases match TRBD1. CDR3 size: 13 residues. After removal of 4 bases from V and 4 bases from J, the junction contained 3 bases not matched to a gene. CDR3 sequence: CASSSTGIYGYTF. CDR3 bases: TGTGCCAGCAGTTCGACAGGGATCTATGGCTACACCTTC.

This clonotype was counted many times. The gene calls are TRBV20-1 and TRBJ2-1; TRBD2 agrees at 7 bases. Germline lookup yields CDR1 DFQATT and CDR2 SNEGSKA (reference sequence). This CDR3 has 14 amino acids. V lost 0 bases, J lost 9 bases, and 8 bases stayed unmatched. The CDR3 spells CSARDQSGKFEQFF. Here the CDR3 DNA reads TGCAGTGCTAGAGATCAAAGCGGGAAGTTTGAGCAGTTCTTC.

In its sample, this clonotype was seen many times. The chain is built from TRBV7-9 and TRBJ2-7; tentatively, D is TRBD1 or TRBD2 (7 bases each). The V gene lost 5 bases and the J gene lost 1 base, with 18 bases spanning the gap. The CDR3 is made up of 16 amino acids. Germline lookup yields CDR1 SEHNR and CDR2 FQNEAQ (reference sequence). The CDR3 loop is CASSPGGASSSYEQYF. In nucleotides, the CDR3 is TGTGCCAGCAGCCCAGGGGGGGCATCGTCATCCTACGAGCAGTACTTC.

In this sample, this clonotype turned up many times. The chain has TRBV6-5 and TRBJ2-7, with D tentatively TRBD2 (5 bases). The V and J ends lost 4 bases and 5 bases respectively, with 12 bases between them. CDR3 length: 13 residues. Germline V gene data show CDR1 as MNHEY and CDR2 as SVGAGI. The CDR3 region is CASSSSHGDEQYF. DNA of the CDR3: TGTGCCAGCAGTTCCTCCCACGGGGACGAGCAGTACTTC.

This clonotype has at least ten counts. The V call is TRBV6-5, the J call TRBJ2-7, with D unclear. V lost 7 bases to trimming and J lost 2 bases, with 21 bases between them. The CDR3 covers 16 residues. CDR1 is MNHEY, CDR2 SVGAGI, per germline. The CDR3 here is CASTTPVGSRAYEQYF. The CDR3 nucleotides are TGTGCCAGCACCACCCCCGTGGGGTCGCGAGCCTACGAGCAGTACTTC.

This clonotype came up many times. The chain carries TRBV11-2 and TRBJ2-3; 7 bases align to TRBD1. V was pared by 5 bases and J by 0 bases, with 5 bases of the junction left unmatched. The CDR3 contains 15 residues. Germline V lookup: CDR1 SGHAT, CDR2 FQNNGV. The CDR3 DNA reads as TGTGCCAGCAGCCTTACAGGGGCGAGCACAGATACGCAGTATTTT. Amino acids: CASSLTGASTDTQYF.

This clonotype was counted only a few times. The chain employs TRBV3-1 and TRBJ1-2; the D gene is possibly TRBD1 (6 bases). The germline CDR1 and CDR2 sequences are LGHDT and YNNKEL (reference sequence). The CDR3 sequence is 15 residues long. V lost 4 bases and J lost 8, with 20 bases in between. CDR3 nucleotide sequence: TGTGCCAGCAGCCTCAACAGGGAGTTCCTTAGAGGCTACACCTTC. Its translation: CASSLNREFLRGYTF.

This clonotype was observed at least ten times. The J gene is TRBJ1-2, the V gene TRBV27; 9 nucleotides agree with TRBD1. Germline trimming cut 4 bases from V and 1 base from J; bases unmatched to any gene: 4. CDR3 size: 15 residues. The germline V gene has CDR1 MNHEY and CDR2 SMNVEV (reference sequence). This CDR3 reads CASSWTGVGNYGYTF. The CDR3 bases are TGTGCCAGCAGTTGGACAGGGGTGGGTAACTATGGCTACACCTTC.

There are many counts of this clonotype. V and J are TRBV5-6 and TRBJ2-3; tentatively, D is TRBD1 or TRBD2 (5 bases each). The CDR3 spans 16 residues. Germline loops: CDR1 SGHDT, CDR2 YYEEEE. With 4 bases removed from V and 4 bases from J, the gap between germline ends came to 19 bases. The CDR3, as DNA: TGTGCCAGCAGCCTCCTTTCTAGAGTGGGGGCAGATACGCAGTATTTT. This gives the protein CASSLLSRVGADTQYF.

This clonotype was observed many times. This chain connects TRBV5-1 to TRBJ1-4; D remains unclear. The CDR3 spans 16 residues. CDR1 SGHRS and CDR2 YFSETQ come from the germline V gene. The germline V and J ends were trimmed by 0 bases and 7 bases, with 16 bases remaining between them. The CDR3 reads CASSLVGGITGEKLFF. The CDR3 coding sequence is TGCGCCAGCAGCTTGGTTGGTGGGATCACTGGTGAAAAACTGTTTTTT.

On this clonotype itself: A much larger clone sits a single nucleotide away, making a read error possible. This chain connects TRBV4-1 to TRBJ1-5; no clear D gene. The CDR3 totals 14 residues. V gave up 2 bases and J gave up 3 bases, with 8 bases separating them. Germline assignment: CDR1 MGHRA and CDR2 YSYEKL. The CDR3 reads CASSQITSNQPQHF. The DNA for the CDR3 is TGCGCCAGCAGCCAAATCACTTCCAATCAGCCCCAGCATTTT.

Ten or more counts support this clonotype. The chain is built from TRBV5-1 and TRBJ1-4; TRBD1 is a possible D gene (5 bases). Germline CDR1 SGHRS, CDR2 YFSETQ. This CDR3 region has 14 residues. The germline V and J ends were trimmed by 4 bases and 0 bases, with 7 bases remaining between them. Here the CDR3 reads CASSGGATNEKLFF. CDR3 coding DNA: TGCGCCAGCAGCGGGGGGGCAACTAATGAAAAACTGTTTTTT. The full variable domain, its missing parts supplied by reference TRBV5-1 and TRBJ1-4, is KAGVTQTPRYLIKTRGQQVTLSCSPISGHRSVSWYQQTPGQGLQFLFEYFSETQRNKGNFPGRFSGRQFSNSRSEMNVSTLELGDSALYLCASSGGATNEKLFFGSGTQLSVL.

As for this clonotype: Being one base from a much bigger clone, this may be a read error. As the CDR3 is not closed by the conserved phenylalanine or tryptophan, this likely results from a read error. This chain uses TRBV7-6 with TRBJ1-5; 12 nucleotides agree with TRBD1. The CDR3 covers 18 residues. CDR1 is SGHVS, CDR2 FNYEAQ, per germline. The DNA for the CDR3 is TGTGCCAGCAGCCTAAGCCCATCCGGGACAGGGGGCAAGCAGCCCCAGCATTCT. Its protein product is CASSLSPSGTGGKQPQHS.

The table lists this clonotype with many counts. The chain combines TRBV5-5 with TRBJ1-4; 8 nucleotides agree with TRBD1. V lost 0 bases and J lost 6; bases outside the gene matches: 4. From germline, CDR1 is SGHKS and CDR2 YYEKEE (reference sequence). The CDR3 is 15 residues long. CDR3: CASSLAGGWDEKLFF. CDR3 nucleotide sequence: TGTGCCAGCAGCTTGGCAGGGGGCTGGGATGAAAAACTGTTTTTT.

This clonotype was counted ten times or more. The V gene is TRBV7-9, the J gene TRBJ2-7; 10 positions agree with TRBD2. V gave up 6 bases and J gave up 8 bases; unmatched junction bases: 13. Looked up from germline, CDR1 is SEHNR and CDR2 is FQNEAQ (reference sequence). The CDR3 runs 15 residues. The CDR3 sequence is CASSRLAGVPGKQYF. CDR3 coding DNA: TGTGCCAGCAGTCGACTAGCGGGCGTGCCTGGGAAGCAGTACTTC.

This clonotype was detected ten times or more. The CDR3: CASSLEPGVRYDEQFF. The CDR3 DNA is TGTGCCAGCAGCTTAGAGCCAGGAGTTAGGTACGATGAGCAGTTCTTC. The chain has TRBV7-8 and TRBJ2-1; D not resolved. Germline values: CDR1 SGHVS, CDR2 FQNEAQ. V was cut by 1 base and J by 8 bases, with 18 bases left in between. This CDR3 comprises 16 residues.

On this clonotype: This may be a read error, as it is one base from a much larger clone. Likely a read error: the CDR3 ends without its conserved phenylalanine or tryptophan. The CDR3: CASSEIGVGHEQFI. CDR3 DNA sequence: TGTGCCAGCAGTGAAATTGGTGTAGGACATGAGCAGTTCATC. This chain connects TRBV25-1 to TRBJ2-1; D is ambiguous. Germline lookup yields CDR1 MGHDK and CDR2 SYGVNS. The CDR3 is made up of 14 amino acids. The V gene lost 2 bases and the J gene lost 8 bases, with 13 bases spanning the gap.

The V gene is TRBV29-1, the J gene TRBJ1-1; possibly TRBD1 for D (5 bases). CDR3 size: 13 residues. Germline V gene data show CDR1 as SQVTM and CDR2 as ANQGSEA. The ends were cut back, 0 bases at V and 4 bases at J, with 9 bases in the middle. CDR3 coding DNA: TGCAGCGTTGAAGACCCAGGGATCACTGAAGCTTTCTTT. Amino acids: CSVEDPGITEAFF.

This clonotype was seen repeatedly, ten times or more. The chain couples TRBV9 to TRBJ2-2; 9 bases line up with TRBD2. This CDR3 is built from 16 residues. CDR1 is SGDLS, CDR2 YYNGEE, per germline. Germline trimming cut 0 bases from V and 7 bases from J; bases unmatched to any gene: 7. The DNA for the CDR3 is TGTGCCAGCAGCGTAGACTTAGCGGGAGTGATCGGGGAGCTGTTTTTT. Encoded protein: CASSVDLAGVIGELFF.

This sequence joins TRBV6-5 and TRBJ1-5, with D unclear. Between the trimmed V and J ends, which lost 9 bases and 6 bases, there was a span of 36 bases. Germline V CDR1 and CDR2: MNHEY, SVGAGI. The CDR3 runs to 20 residues. The CDR3, as DNA: TGTGCCAGACCACCAGATCAGTCCGGCTTCAATTTTGTCCGGGGTCAGCCCCAGCATTTT. Translation: CARPPDQSGFNFVRGQPQHF.

There are many counts of this clonotype. V gene TRBV24-1 combines with J gene TRBJ2-1, with 8 bases identical to TRBD1. Looked up from germline, CDR1 is KGHDR and CDR2 is SFDVKD. The CDR3 totals 16 residues. Trimming at V came to 4 bases and at J to 8 bases, leaving 12 bases not matched to a gene. CDR3 in amino acids: CATSESGTGFTDEQFF. As DNA, the CDR3 is TGTGCCACCAGTGAGTCCGGGACAGGATTCACCGATGAGCAGTTCTTC.